The 23 T cell receptor beta chains below all came from one sample that was sequenced in a study of OX40 agonist ivuxolimab in advanced cancers. The assay was immunoSEQ multiplex PCR, and TCRdb's table has in-frame clones only and misses some. The sample shows 80,000 or so clones, roughly 93% of them seen only once. Here the sequenced sample was CD4+ or CD8+ T cells sorted from blood, taken in a trial of the OX40 agonist ivuxolimab. The receptors were sampled from an adult with an advanced solid tumor such as melanoma, head and neck, liver or kidney cancer.

The J gene is TRBJ1-2, the V gene TRBV20-1; D is unresolved. Trimming stripped 6 bases from V and 0 bases from J, with 5 bases between. The CDR3 is made up of 11 amino acids. The germline CDR1 and CDR2 sequences are DFQATT and SNEGSKA (reference sequence). CDR3 sequence reads: CSALPNYGYTF. For the CDR3, the DNA is TGCAGTGCCCTACCTAACTATGGCTACACCTTC.

The chain joins TRBV28 to TRBJ2-5; D possibly corresponds to TRBD1 (6 bases). Germline values: CDR1 MDHEN, CDR2 SYDVKM. The CDR3 has 13 amino acids. V lost 5 bases and J 1 base, leaving 8 bases between the germline ends. The CDR3 coding sequence is TGTGCCAGCAGTCGACAGGTCCAAGAGACCCAGTACTTC. This translates into CASSRQVQETQYF.

The chain recombines TRBV23-1 with TRBJ1-3, with D unresolved. TRBV23-1 belongs to the ORF category, with a function that is uncertain. V lost 3 bases and J lost 4, with 16 bases in between. CDR3 length equals 16 residues. The CDR3 nucleotides are TGCGCCAGCAGTCATTTAAGTACTACCGCGGGAAACACCATATATTTT. It encodes CASSHLSTTAGNTIYF.

The V and J genes are TRBV10-3 and TRBJ1-1; no clear D gene. This CDR3 region has 14 residues. The V gene lost 0 bases and the J gene lost 2 bases, with 7 bases spanning the gap. The V gene's germline CDR1 is ENHRY and CDR2 SYGVKD. The CDR3 DNA reads as TGTGCCATCAGTGAGTCCGTTATCAACACTGAAGCTTTCTTT. It is translated as CAISESVINTEAFF.

The chain recombines TRBV5-4 with TRBJ2-1, with D hard to call. CDR3 length equals 13 residues. V shed 4 bases and J shed 5 bases, with 10 bases lying between them. In germline, CDR1 is SGHNT, CDR2 YYREEE (reference sequence). The CDR3 sequence: CASSMRNDNEQFF. In DNA form, the CDR3 reads TGTGCCAGCAGCATGAGGAATGACAATGAGCAGTTCTTC.

V is TRBV18 and J is TRBJ2-2; no reliable D call. CDR1 KGHSH and CDR2 LQKENI come from the germline V gene. The CDR3 has 12 amino acids. V lost 1 base, J lost 4 bases, and 1 base lay in between. Written as DNA, the CDR3 is TGTGCCAGCTCACCACTCACCGGGGAGCTGTTTTTT. Translating it yields CASSPLTGELFF. The complete variable domain, with remaining parts taken from reference TRBV18 and TRBJ2-2, reads NAGVMQNPRHLVRRRGQEARLRCSPMKGHSHVYWYRQLPEEGLKFMVYLQKENIIDESGMPKERFSAEFPKEGPSILRIQQVVRGDSAAYFCASSPLTGELFFGEGSRLTVL.

The CDR3 loop reads CASSIGLAVRTDTQYF. The CDR3 DNA sequence: TGTGCCAGTAGTATCGGACTAGCGGTACGCACAGATACGCAGTATTTT. This chain uses TRBV19 with TRBJ2-3; 10 bases are shared with TRBD2. V dropped 3 bases and J dropped 1; count of bases not matched to a gene: 4. CDR3 length equals 16 residues. Germline V gives CDR1 LNHDA, CDR2 SQIVND (reference sequence).

The V and J genes are TRBV7-2 and TRBJ1-3; unclear D gene. CDR3 length: 19 residues. Trimming removed 3 bases from V and 4 bases from J, with 25 bases in between. Germline CDR1 and CDR2: SGHTA and FQGNSA. CDR3 nucleotides: TGTGCCAGCAGCTTTAGAGCCTCCAGTGGGCTGGAAGTAGGAAACACCATATATTTT. Translation gives CASSFRASSGLEVGNTIYF.

V gene TRBV10-3 combines with J gene TRBJ1-2; unclear D gene. Deletions cut 3 bases from V and 7 bases from J, with 9 bases between. Germline V gene data show CDR1 as ENHRY and CDR2 as SYGVKD. CDR3 size: 12 residues. The CDR3: CAISEYVVGYTF. DNA of the CDR3: TGTGCCATCAGTGAATATGTGGTTGGCTACACCTTC.

The chain carries TRBV7-2 and TRBJ2-5, with D perhaps given as TRBD1 or TRBD2 (5 bases each). With the DNA end fitting TRBJ2-7 better, the J assignment may be wrong. CDR1 and CDR2 (germline): SGHTA, FQGNSA. This CDR3 has 13 amino acids. Here the CDR3 DNA reads TGTGCCAGCAGCTTAAATCGGGGCGACGAGCAGTACTTC. Amino acids: CASSLNRGDEQYF.

The chain employs TRBV11-1 and TRBJ1-5; maybe TRBD1 (6 bases). The CDR3 consists of 14 residues. The V gene's germline CDR1 is SGHAT and CDR2 FQDESV (reference sequence). With 5 bases removed from V and 4 bases from J, the gap between germline ends came to 12 bases. CDR3 sequence reads: CASSQGQTNQPQHF. The CDR3 nucleotides are TGTGCCAGCAGCCAGGGGCAGACAAATCAGCCCCAGCATTTT.

V gene TRBV4-2 combines with J gene TRBJ1-2; TRBD1 might be the D (5 bases). V was pared by 4 bases and J by 0 bases, with 15 bases between. CDR1 is LGHNA and CDR2 is YNFKEQ in the germline V gene. The CDR3 spans 16 residues. The CDR3 DNA is TGTGCCAGCAGCCCTAGCCCGGGACGGTCTAACTATGGCTACACCTTC. Protein sequence: CASSPSPGRSNYGYTF.

The rearrangement links TRBV19 to TRBJ1-4, with D possibly TRBD1 on 5 matching bases. Looked up from germline, CDR1 is LNHDA and CDR2 is SQIVND (reference sequence). V gave up 7 bases and J gave up 1 base, with 13 bases separating them. CDR3 length equals 15 residues. Here the CDR3 DNA reads TGTGCCAGTAAAACGCAGGGAGGAACTAATGAAAAACTGTTTTTT. Amino acid sequence: CASKTQGGTNEKLFF.

J is TRBJ1-1 and V is TRBV27; maybe TRBD1 (6 bases). The ends were cut back, 5 bases at V and 0 bases at J, with 13 bases in the middle. Germline V lookup: CDR1 MNHEY, CDR2 SMNVEV (reference sequence). The CDR3 is made up of 15 amino acids. The CDR3: CASSRPDRLNTEAFF. The DNA of the CDR3 is TGTGCCAGCAGTCGCCCGGACAGACTGAACACTGAAGCTTTCTTT.

The genes are TRBV28 and TRBJ1-5; D gene unclear. Trimming pared 6 bases from V and 3 bases from J, leaving 12 bases between. Per germline, CDR1 MDHEN and CDR2 SYDVKM. The CDR3 is 14 residues long. The CDR3 protein is CASSGQDFNQPQHF. CDR3 bases: TGTGCCAGCAGCGGTCAGGACTTCAATCAGCCCCAGCATTTT.

This clone was counted only a few times. The rearrangement links TRBV7-9 to TRBJ1-5, with no clear D. Germline CDR1 is SEHNR and CDR2 is FQNEAQ (reference sequence). This CDR3 is built from 12 residues. Between the trimmed V and J ends, which lost 1 base and 9 bases, there was a span of 7 bases. CDR3 in DNA: TGTGCCAGCAGCTTAGGGTTAGGGCCCCAGCATTTT. Translation gives CASSLGLGPQHF.

V is TRBV9 and J is TRBJ2-1, with 7 bases lining up with TRBD1. The CDR3 loop spans 15 amino acids. The J segment lost 7 bases and the V segment lost 0 bases, leaving 7 bases of the junction unmatched. The V gene's germline CDR1 is SGDLS and CDR2 YYNGEE. CDR3 sequence (DNA): TGTGCCAGCAGCGTAGTACAGGGGCCTTGGAATGAGCAGTTCTTC. Its protein product is CASSVVQGPWNEQFF. The whole variable domain, filled in from reference TRBV9 and TRBJ2-1, reads DSGVTQTPKHLITATGQRVTLRCSPRSGDLSVYWYQQSLDQGLQFLIQYYNGEERAKGNILERFSAQQFPDLHSELNLSSLELGDSALYFCASSVVQGPWNEQFFGPGTRLTVL.

The CDR3 loop reads CASSMGPNTGELFF. The CDR3 bases are TGTGCCAGCAGTATGGGGCCGAACACCGGGGAGCTGTTTTTT. The chain links TRBV28 to TRBJ2-2, with a weak D call TRBD1 (5 bases). Germline V gene lookup returns CDR1 MDHEN and CDR2 SYDVKM. CDR3 length equals 14 residues. V was clipped by 5 bases and J by 0 bases, with 7 bases between them.

This rearrangement joins TRBV18 to TRBJ2-3; 7 bases fit TRBD1. Germline lookup yields CDR1 KGHSH and CDR2 LQKENI. This CDR3 is built from 14 residues. The trim removed 3 bases at V and 3 bases at J, leaving 3 bases unmatched. The CDR3 spells CASSPTTGTDTQYF. In DNA form, the CDR3 reads TGTGCCAGCTCACCCACGACAGGGACAGATACGCAGTATTTT.

The rearrangement joins TRBV18 to TRBJ2-3; TRBD1 matches 9 bases. This CDR3 spans 16 amino acids. Unmatched junction bases numbered 16, after V lost 6 bases and J lost 9 bases. Germline CDR1 KGHSH, CDR2 LQKENI. CDR3 loop: CASSQTLQGAEQTQYF. The DNA for the CDR3 is TGTGCCAGCTCCCAAACCCTACAGGGGGCGGAACAAACGCAGTATTTT.

The rearrangement links TRBV5-4 to TRBJ2-7; D is unresolved. CDR1 and CDR2 from the germline V gene are SGHNT and YYREEE (reference sequence). V was cut by 4 bases and J by 4 bases, with 9 bases left in between. The CDR3 is 12 amino acids. CDR3 loop: CASSQVSYEQYF. CDR3 nucleotides: TGTGCCAGCAGCCAAGTTTCGTACGAGCAGTACTTC.

V usage is TRBV29-1 and J usage is TRBJ2-3; a weak D match, TRBD1 (6 bases). V lost 4 bases, J lost 2 bases, and 13 bases lay in between. Germline loops: CDR1 SQVTM, CDR2 ANQGSEA. This CDR3 is 14 amino acids long. CDR3 sequence (DNA): TGCAGCGTTGTCAGGGGATTCCCCACAGATACGCAGTATTTT. Protein sequence: CSVVRGFPTDTQYF.

The chain combines TRBV10-3 with TRBJ2-7, with TRBD1 matching over 11 bases. The V gene's germline CDR1 is ENHRY and CDR2 SYGVKD. The CDR3 totals 17 residues. The junction had 6 bases not matched to a gene; V was cut back by 1 base and J by 1 base. The DNA for the CDR3 is TGTGCCATCAGTGAGTTCTCCGGGACAGGGGGTTCCTACGAGCAGTACTTC. Amino acid sequence: CAISEFSGTGGSYEQYF.